This T cell receptor (beta chain) was profiled in a study of blood T cells in healthy people across ages. Turning to the study itself: The capture of about one barcoded beta molecule per two T cells was achieved by template switching. Study-level findings and limits: The recorded TCR beta diversity per million T cells decreased in a roughly linear manner with age. The study regarded diversity estimates from one million T cells as underestimates.

This clonotype was seen a handful of times. The antigen is unknown. This CDR3 is 16 amino acids long. V trimming: 5 bases; J trimming: 4 bases; junction bases outside the gene matches: 8. The germline V gene encodes CDR1 MNHNY and CDR2 SVGAGI (reference sequence). A second PCR, run for about 6 to 11 cycles, used a sample-barcoded 5' primer plus a J-beta primer mix. TCRdb ran MiXCR on the 5' RACE reads and lists one entry per CDR3 protein. The data contain some 690,000 distinct CDR3 sequences, about 24% of them singletons. This chain links TRBV6-6 with TRBJ2-2; 9 positions match TRBD1. This receptor was identified in a man between 65 and 85 years old in good health. The material sequenced was blood. CDR3 DNA: TGTGCCAGCAGTCCTGGACAGGGGCCTATCACCGGGGAGCTGTTTTTT. Amino acids: CASSPGQGPITGELFF.